This T cell receptor beta chain was recovered during a study of radiotherapy plus CTLA-4 blockade in lung cancer. The CDR3 has 15 residues. Trimming left V 4 bases short and J 4 bases short, with 15 bases between. Germline-derived CDR1 and CDR2 are SGHRS and YFSETQ. Broader study findings: TCR clones from tumors expanded in blood after radiotherapy plus ipilimumab.

Only in-frame clones appear in the TCRdb table, and some are missing; sequencing was by immunoSEQ multiplex PCR. The data hold some 80,000 clones, with under 90% observed a single time. Points on this clone: The antigen remains undetermined.

The V gene is TRBV5-1, the J gene TRBJ1-5; D is uncertain. Sequencing was performed on peripheral blood, taken from a patient treated with radiotherapy plus ipilimumab. The clonotype comes from a human donor with non-small cell lung cancer who had stable disease on radiotherapy plus ipilimumab. CDR3 loop: CASSIGGRENQPQHF. The CDR3 bases are TGCGCCAGCAGCATTGGAGGTAGGGAGAATCAGCCCCAGCATTTT.